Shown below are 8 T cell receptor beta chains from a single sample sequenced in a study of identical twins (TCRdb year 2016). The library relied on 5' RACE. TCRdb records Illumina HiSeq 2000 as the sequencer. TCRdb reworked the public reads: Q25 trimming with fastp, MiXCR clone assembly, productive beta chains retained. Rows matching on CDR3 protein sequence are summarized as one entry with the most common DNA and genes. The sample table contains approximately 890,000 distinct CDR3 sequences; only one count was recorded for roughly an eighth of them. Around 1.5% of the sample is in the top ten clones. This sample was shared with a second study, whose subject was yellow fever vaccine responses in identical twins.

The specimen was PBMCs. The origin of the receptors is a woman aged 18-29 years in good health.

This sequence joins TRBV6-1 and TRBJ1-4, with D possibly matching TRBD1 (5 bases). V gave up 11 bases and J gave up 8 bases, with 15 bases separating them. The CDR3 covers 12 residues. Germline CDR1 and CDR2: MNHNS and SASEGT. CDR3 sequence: CALDSAGEKLFF. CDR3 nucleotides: TGTGCCTTAGACAGTGCCGGGGAAAAACTGTTTTTT.

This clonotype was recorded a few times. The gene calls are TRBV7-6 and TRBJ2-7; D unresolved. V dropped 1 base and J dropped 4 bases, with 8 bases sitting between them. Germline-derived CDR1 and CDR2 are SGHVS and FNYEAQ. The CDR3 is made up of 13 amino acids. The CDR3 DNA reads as TGTGCCAGCAGCTTAGAATCGCCGTACGAGCAGTACTTC. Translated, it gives CASSLESPYEQYF.

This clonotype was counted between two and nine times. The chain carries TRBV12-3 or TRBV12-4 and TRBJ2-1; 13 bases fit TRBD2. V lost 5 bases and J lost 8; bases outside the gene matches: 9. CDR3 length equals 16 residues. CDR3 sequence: CASSPIGTSGIHEQFF. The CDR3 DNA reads TGTGCCAGCAGTCCGATCGGGACTAGCGGGATCCATGAGCAGTTCTTC.

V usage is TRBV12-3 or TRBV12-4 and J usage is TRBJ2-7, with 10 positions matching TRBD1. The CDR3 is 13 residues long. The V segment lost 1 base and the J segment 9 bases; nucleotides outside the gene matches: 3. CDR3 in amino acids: CASSLGTGGRQYF. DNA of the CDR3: TGTGCCAGCAGTTTAGGGACAGGGGGTAGGCAGTACTTC.

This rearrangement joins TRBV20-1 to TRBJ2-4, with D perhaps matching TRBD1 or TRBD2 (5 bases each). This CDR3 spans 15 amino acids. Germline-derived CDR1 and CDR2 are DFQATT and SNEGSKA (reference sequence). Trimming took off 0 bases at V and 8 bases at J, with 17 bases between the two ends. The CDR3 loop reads CSAREPRAEGYIQYF. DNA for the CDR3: TGCAGTGCTAGAGAGCCGCGGGCCGAGGGGTACATTCAGTACTTC.

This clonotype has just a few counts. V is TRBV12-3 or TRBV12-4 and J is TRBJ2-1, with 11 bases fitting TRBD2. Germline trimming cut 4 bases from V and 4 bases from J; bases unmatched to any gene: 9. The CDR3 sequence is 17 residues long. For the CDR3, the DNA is TGTGCCAGCAGTTCGCACTCGGGACTAGCGGTTTACAATGAGCAGTTCTTC. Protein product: CASSSHSGLAVYNEQFF.

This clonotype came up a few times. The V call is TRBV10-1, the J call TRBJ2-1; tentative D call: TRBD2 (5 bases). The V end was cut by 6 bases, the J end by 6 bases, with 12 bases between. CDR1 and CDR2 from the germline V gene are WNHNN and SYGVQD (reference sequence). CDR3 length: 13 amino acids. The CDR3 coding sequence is TGCGCCAGCAGACCCCGCCGGGGCAATGAGCAGTTCTTC. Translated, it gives CASRPRRGNEQFF.

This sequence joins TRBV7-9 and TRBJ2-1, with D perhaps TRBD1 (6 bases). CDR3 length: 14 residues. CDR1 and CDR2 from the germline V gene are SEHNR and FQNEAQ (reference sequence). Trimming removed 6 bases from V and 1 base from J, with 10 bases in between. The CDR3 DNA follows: TGTGCCAGCAGAACTGGACAGTCCTACAATGAGCAGTTCTTC. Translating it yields CASRTGQSYNEQFF.